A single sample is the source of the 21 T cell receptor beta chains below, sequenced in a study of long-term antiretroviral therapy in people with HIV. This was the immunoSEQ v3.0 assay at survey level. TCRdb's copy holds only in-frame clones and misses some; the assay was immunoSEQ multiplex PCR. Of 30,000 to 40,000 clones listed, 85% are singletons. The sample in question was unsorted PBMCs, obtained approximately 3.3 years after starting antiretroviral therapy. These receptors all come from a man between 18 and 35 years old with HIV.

CDR3 sequence: CASSSSSTSGGGNEQFF. CDR3 nucleotide sequence: TGTGCCAGCAGCTCCTCCTCGACTAGCGGGGGGGGCAATGAGCAGTTCTTC. J is TRBJ2-1 and V is TRBV11-2, with 14 bases aligning to TRBD2. The CDR3 is 17 residues long. V gave up 4 bases and J gave up 6 bases; unmatched junction bases: 8. Germline V gene lookup returns CDR1 SGHAT and CDR2 FQNNGV.

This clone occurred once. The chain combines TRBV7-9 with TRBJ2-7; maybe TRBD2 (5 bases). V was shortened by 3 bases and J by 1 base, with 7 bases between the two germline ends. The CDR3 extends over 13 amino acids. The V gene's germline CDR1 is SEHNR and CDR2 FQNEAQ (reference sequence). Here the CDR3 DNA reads TGTGCCAGCAGCTTCGGGGAATCCTACGAGCAGTACTTC. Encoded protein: CASSFGESYEQYF.

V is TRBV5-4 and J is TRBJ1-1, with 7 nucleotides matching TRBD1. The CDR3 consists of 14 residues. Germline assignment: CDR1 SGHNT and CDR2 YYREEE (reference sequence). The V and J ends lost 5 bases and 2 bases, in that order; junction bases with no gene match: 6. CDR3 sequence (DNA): TGTGCCAGCAGAAGGGACAGCGGAAACACTGAAGCTTTCTTT. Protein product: CASRRDSGNTEAFF.

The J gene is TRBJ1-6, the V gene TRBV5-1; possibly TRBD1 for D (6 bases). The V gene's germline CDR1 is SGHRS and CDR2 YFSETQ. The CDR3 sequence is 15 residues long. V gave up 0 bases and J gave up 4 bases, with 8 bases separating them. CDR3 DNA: TGCGCCAGCAGCTTGGAGGACAGTTATAATTCACCCCTCCACTTT. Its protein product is CASSLEDSYNSPLHF.

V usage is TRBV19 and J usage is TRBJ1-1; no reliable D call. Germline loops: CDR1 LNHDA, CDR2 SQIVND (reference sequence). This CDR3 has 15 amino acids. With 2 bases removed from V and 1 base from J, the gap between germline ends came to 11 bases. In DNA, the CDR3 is TGTGCCAGTAGTATAACCCTTTACTCGAACACTGAAGCTTTCTTT. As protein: CASSITLYSNTEAFF.

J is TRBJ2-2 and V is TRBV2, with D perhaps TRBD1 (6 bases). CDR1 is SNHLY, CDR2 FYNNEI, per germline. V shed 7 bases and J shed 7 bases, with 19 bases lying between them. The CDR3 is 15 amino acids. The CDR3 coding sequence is TGTGCCAGCAAAACAGGGCCGCATGCTAGCGGGGAGCTGTTTTTT. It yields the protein CASKTGPHASGELFF. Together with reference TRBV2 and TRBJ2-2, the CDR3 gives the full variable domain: EPEVTQTPSHQVTQMGQEVILRCVPISNHLYFYWYRQILGQKVEFLVSFYNNEISEKSEIFDDQFSVERPDGSNFTLKIRSTKLEDSAMYFCASKTGPHASGELFFGEGSRLTVL.

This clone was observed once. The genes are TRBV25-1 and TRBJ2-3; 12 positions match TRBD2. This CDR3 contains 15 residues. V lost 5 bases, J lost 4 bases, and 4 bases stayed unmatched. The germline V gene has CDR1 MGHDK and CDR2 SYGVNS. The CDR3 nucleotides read TGTGCCAGCAGTCGACTAGCGGGAGAGGCAGATACGCAGTATTTT. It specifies CASSRLAGEADTQYF.

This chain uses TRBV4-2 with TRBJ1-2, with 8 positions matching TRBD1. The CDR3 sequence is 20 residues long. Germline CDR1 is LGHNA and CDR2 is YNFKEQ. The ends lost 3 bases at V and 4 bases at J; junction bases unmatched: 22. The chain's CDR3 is CASSQREGRGPFAPFYGYTF. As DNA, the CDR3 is TGTGCCAGCAGCCAGAGGGAGGGCAGGGGGCCCTTTGCCCCTTTCTATGGCTACACCTTC.

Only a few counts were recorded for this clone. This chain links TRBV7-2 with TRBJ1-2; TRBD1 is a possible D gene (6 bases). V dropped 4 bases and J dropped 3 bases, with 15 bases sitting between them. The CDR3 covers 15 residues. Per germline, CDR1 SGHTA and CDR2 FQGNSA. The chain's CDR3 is CASSSPWTAYYGYTF. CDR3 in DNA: TGTGCCAGCAGCTCCCCCTGGACAGCCTACTATGGCTACACCTTC.

The DNA for the CDR3 is TGCGCCAGCAGCTTGGGACAGGGCTCCTACAATGAGCAGTTCTTC. This gives the protein CASSLGQGSYNEQFF. The chain employs TRBV5-1 and TRBJ2-1, with TRBD1 matching 7 bases. Trimming took 0 bases from V and 0 from J; bases not matched to a gene: 0. In germline, CDR1 is SGHRS, CDR2 YFSETQ. This CDR3 is 15 amino acids long.

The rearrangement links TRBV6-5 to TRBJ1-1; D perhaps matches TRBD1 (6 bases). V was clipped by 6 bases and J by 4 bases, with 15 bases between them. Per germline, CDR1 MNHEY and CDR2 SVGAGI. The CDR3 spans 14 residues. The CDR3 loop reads CASSPGTGTTEAFF. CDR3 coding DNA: TGTGCCAGCAGCCCCGGAACAGGGACCACTGAAGCTTTCTTT.

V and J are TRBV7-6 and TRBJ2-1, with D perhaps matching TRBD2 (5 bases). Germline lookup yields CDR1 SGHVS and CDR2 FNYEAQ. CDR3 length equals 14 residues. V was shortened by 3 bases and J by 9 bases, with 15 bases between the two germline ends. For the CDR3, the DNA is TGTGCCAGCAGCTTGGATCGCTTGGCGGGTGAGCAGTTCTTC. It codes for CASSLDRLAGEQFF.

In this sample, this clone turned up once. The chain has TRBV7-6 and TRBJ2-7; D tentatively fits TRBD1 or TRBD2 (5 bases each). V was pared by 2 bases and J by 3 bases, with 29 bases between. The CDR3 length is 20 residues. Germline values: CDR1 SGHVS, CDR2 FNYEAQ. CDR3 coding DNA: TGTGCCAGCAGCTTAAGGCCACCTCCCTTGGGGGAGACCAGAGGCTACGAGCAGTACTTC. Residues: CASSLRPPPLGETRGYEQYF. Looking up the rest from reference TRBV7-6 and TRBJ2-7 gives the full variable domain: GAGVSQSPRYKVTKRGQDVALRCDPISGHVSLYWYRQALGQGPEFLTYFNYEAQQDKSGLPNDRFSAERPEGSISTLTIQRTEQRDSAMYRCASSLRPPPLGETRGYEQYFGPGTRLTVT.

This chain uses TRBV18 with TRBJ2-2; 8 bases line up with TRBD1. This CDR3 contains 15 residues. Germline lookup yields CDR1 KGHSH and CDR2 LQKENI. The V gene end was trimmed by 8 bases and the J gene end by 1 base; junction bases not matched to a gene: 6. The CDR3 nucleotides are TGTGCCAGCCCGACGACAGGGGAGAACACCGGGGAGCTGTTTTTT. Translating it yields CASPTTGENTGELFF.

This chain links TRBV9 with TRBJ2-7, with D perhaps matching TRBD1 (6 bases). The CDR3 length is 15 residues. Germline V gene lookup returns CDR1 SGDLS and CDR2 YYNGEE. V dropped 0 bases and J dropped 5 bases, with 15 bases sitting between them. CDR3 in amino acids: CASSVDRGFRDEQYF. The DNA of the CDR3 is TGTGCCAGCAGCGTAGATAGGGGGTTCAGGGACGAGCAGTACTTC.

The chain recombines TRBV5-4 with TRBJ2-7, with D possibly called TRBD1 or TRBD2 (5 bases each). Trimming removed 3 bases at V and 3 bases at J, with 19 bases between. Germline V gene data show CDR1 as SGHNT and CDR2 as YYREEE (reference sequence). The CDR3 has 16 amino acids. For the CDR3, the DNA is TGTGCCAGCAGCTCCCCCCGCCGGGACGGACGCTACGAGCAGTACTTC. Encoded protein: CASSSPRRDGRYEQYF.

CDR3 nucleotides: TGTGCCAGCAGCCCTTTACGTCCTTCCAAACGACCACTCCAAGAGACCCAGTACTTC. Translating gives CASSPLRPSKRPLQETQYF. The V and J genes are TRBV27 and TRBJ2-5; D remains unclear. Germline V gives CDR1 MNHEY, CDR2 SMNVEV (reference sequence). Trimming took off 6 bases at V and 1 base at J, with 27 bases between the two ends. This CDR3 region has 19 residues.

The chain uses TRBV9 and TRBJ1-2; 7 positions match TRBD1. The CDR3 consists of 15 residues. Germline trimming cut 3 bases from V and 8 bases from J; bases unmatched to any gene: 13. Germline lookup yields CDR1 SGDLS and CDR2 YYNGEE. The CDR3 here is CASSDQTGPRRGYTF. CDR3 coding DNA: TGTGCCAGCAGCGACCAGACAGGGCCAAGGCGGGGCTACACCTTC.

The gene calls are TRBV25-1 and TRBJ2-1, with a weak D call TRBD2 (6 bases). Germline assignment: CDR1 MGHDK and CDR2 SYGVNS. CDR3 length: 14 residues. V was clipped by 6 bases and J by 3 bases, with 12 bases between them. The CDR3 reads CASSNSGDYNEQFF. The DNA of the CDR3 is TGTGCCAGCAGCAATAGCGGTGACTACAATGAGCAGTTCTTC.

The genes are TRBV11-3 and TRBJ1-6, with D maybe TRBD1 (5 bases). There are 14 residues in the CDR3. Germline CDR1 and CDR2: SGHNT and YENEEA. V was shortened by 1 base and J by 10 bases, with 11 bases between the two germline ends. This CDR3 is CASSLGVEGSPLHF. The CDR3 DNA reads TGTGCCAGCAGCTTAGGGGTTGAGGGGTCACCCCTCCACTTT.

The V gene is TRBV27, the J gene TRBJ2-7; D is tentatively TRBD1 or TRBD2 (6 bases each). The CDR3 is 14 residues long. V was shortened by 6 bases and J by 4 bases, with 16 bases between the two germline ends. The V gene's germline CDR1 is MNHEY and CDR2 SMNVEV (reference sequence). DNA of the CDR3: TGTGCCAGCAGCGGAGGGGGAGTCAGGTACGAGCAGTACTTC. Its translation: CASSGGGVRYEQYF.